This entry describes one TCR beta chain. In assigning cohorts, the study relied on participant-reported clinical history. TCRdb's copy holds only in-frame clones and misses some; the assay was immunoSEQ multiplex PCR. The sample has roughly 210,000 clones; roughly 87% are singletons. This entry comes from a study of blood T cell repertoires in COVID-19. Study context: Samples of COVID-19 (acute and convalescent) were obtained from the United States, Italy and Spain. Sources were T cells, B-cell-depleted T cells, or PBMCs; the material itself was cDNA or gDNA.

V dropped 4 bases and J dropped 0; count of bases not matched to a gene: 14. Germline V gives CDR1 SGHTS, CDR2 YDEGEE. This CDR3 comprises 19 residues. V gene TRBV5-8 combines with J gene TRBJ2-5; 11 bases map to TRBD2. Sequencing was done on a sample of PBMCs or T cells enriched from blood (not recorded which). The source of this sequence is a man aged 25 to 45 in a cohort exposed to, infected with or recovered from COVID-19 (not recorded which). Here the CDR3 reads CASSPGGLSSGRYQETQYF. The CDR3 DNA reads TGTGCCAGCAGCCCCGGGGGATTATCTAGCGGGAGGTACCAAGAGACCCAGTACTTC. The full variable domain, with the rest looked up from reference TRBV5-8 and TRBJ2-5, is EAGVTQSPTHLIKTRGQQATLRCSPISGHTSVYWYQQALGLGLQFLLWYDEGEERNRGNFPPRFSGRQFPNYSSELNVNALELEDSALYLCASSPGGLSSGRYQETQYFGPGTRLLVL.